This is a list of T cell receptor beta chains from one sample in a study of blood T cells in healthy people across ages. TCRdb redid the calling of the 5' RACE reads with MiXCR, one entry per CDR3 protein. This table has 760,000 or so distinct CDR3 sequences, 20% to 25% appearing once. These data also featured in a second study, about T cells of mothers and their children.

Source material: blood. These receptor sequences come from a boy between 10 and 17 years old in good health. Both conserved end residues are part of each CDR3. A D gene is named only where the DNA matches it firmly. For some rows the clone size is stated as once, few or many, or as a class when expanded; others skip it.

d_gene	abundance	j_gene	v_gene	CDR3nt	CDR3aa
TRBD2	-	TRBJ2-7	TRBV5-1	TGCGCCAGCAGCCTCGGAAGACTAGCGGGAGGTTCTTACGAGCAGTACTTC	CASSLGRLAGGSYEQYF
-	-	TRBJ2-7	TRBV7-2	TGTGCCAGCTTACCGGAGGGGGGGCGCGGCGAGCAGTACTTC	CASLPEGGRGEQYF
TRBD2	-	TRBJ2-7	TRBV20-1	TGCAGTGCTAGATGGGACCGGGACTATAACTACGAGCAGTACTTC	CSARWDRDYNYEQYF
-	-	TRBJ2-7	TRBV29-1	TGCAGCGTTGACGGGGCGCCCTACGAGCAGTACTTC	CSVDGAPYEQYF
-	few	TRBJ2-1	TRBV6-2/TRBV6-3	TGTGCCAGCAGTGATACTCAGGGGGGTGAGCAGTTCTTC	CASSDTQGGEQFF
-	few	TRBJ2-7	TRBV18	TGCGCCAGCTCACCAACGGACAGCCCCTACGAGCAGTACTTC	CASSPTDSPYEQYF
-	-	TRBJ2-3	TRBV20-1	TGCAGTGCTAGTCTCGAGGGCACAGATACGCAGTATTTT	CSASLEGTDTQYF
-	few	TRBJ1-1	TRBV11-2	TGTGCCAGCAGCTTAGATGGCAGTGAAGCTTTCTTT	CASSLDGSEAFF
TRBD2	-	TRBJ2-1	TRBV20-1	TGCAGTGCTAGAGAGACTAGCGGAGACAATGAGCAGTTCTTC	CSARETSGDNEQFF
-	many	TRBJ2-5	TRBV29-1	TGCAGCGTTTTCCCCCGGGACTCTCAAGAGACCCAGTACTTC	CSVFPRDSQETQYF
-	few	TRBJ2-5	TRBV5-1	TGCGCCAGCAGCTTGGCAGCAGGGCCGTACCAAGAGACCCAGTACTTC	CASSLAAGPYQETQYF
TRBD1	few	TRBJ1-1	TRBV11-2	TGTGCCAGCAGCTCGACAGGGGGCGGTTTTGCTTTCTTT	CASSSTGGGFAFF
TRBD2	few	TRBJ2-1	TRBV9	TGTGCCAGCAGCGCGGAGACTAGCGGGGCATACAATGAGCAGTTCTTC	CASSAETSGAYNEQFF
-	-	TRBJ1-2	TRBV29-1	TGCAGCGTTGGAGTCCCCCGGGGGCTTAACTATGGCTACACCTTC	CSVGVPRGLNYGYTF
TRBD1	few	TRBJ1-5	TRBV7-2	TGTGCCAGCAGCGCCTCGGGACAGCTCAATCAGCCCCAGCATTTT	CASSASGQLNQPQHF
-	-	TRBJ2-6	TRBV5-1	TGCGCCAGCAGCCTACAGGGAGACTTAGGGGCCAACGTCCTGACTTTC	CASSLQGDLGANVLTF
TRBD1	few	TRBJ1-2	TRBV20-1	TGCAGTGCTAGAGACCAAGAGAGGGGGCGCAACTATGGCTACACCTTC	CSARDQERGRNYGYTF
-	few	TRBJ1-4	TRBV5-1	TGCGCCAGCAGCGTGGACAGTCGGAGGGAAAAACTGTTTTTT	CASSVDSRREKLFF
-	-	TRBJ2-3	TRBV12-3/TRBV12-4	TGTGCCAGCAGTCTTCGCCCGAGGGATGCGCAATATTTT	CASSLRPRDAQYF
-	-	TRBJ2-5	TRBV11-2	TGTGCCAGCAGTTTACCTGGGTTAGAAGAGACCCAGTACTTC	CASSLPGLEETQYF
-	few	TRBJ2-1	TRBV7-9	TGTGCCAGCAGCCACCCGGAAGGGGGAACCAATGAGCAGTTCTTC	CASSHPEGGTNEQFF
TRBD1	-	TRBJ2-7	TRBV5-1	TGCGCCAGCAGCTTGATAGGGACAGGGAGGGACTGGGCCTACGAGCAGTACTTC	CASSLIGTGRDWAYEQYF
-	few	TRBJ2-1	TRBV28	TGTGCCAGCAGAGCAAGGGGCTTATACAATGAGCAGTTCTTC	CASRARGLYNEQFF
TRBD2	-	TRBJ2-3	TRBV12-3/TRBV12-4	TGTGCCAGCAACCGTGGAGCGGGACGCTCAGATACGCAGTATTTT	CASNRGAGRSDTQYF
TRBD1	-	TRBJ2-5	TRBV5-6	TGTGCCAGCAGCTATACAGGGGTCCCCCTTTGGGAGACCCAGTACTTC	CASSYTGVPLWETQYF
TRBD1	few	TRBJ2-5	TRBV10-2	TGCGCCACGACAGGGGGAGAGACCCAGTACTTC	CATTGGETQYF
TRBD2	-	TRBJ2-7	TRBV3-1	TGTGCCAGCAGCCGGGCGGGAGCAGACTACGAGCAGTACTTC	CASSRAGADYEQYF
-	few	TRBJ2-1	TRBV21-1	TGTGCCAGCAGGGGCGGGGGGCATGACAATGAGCAGTTCTTC	CASRGGGHDNEQFF
TRBD1	once	TRBJ2-1	TRBV12-3/TRBV12-4	TGTGCCAGCAGCCTGGACAGGGGAAGTCGCGATGAGCAGTTCTTC	CASSLDRGSRDEQFF
TRBD1	-	TRBJ2-7	TRBV4-1	TGCGCCAGCAGCCTGACCACAGGGGCAGGGGACGAGCAGTACTTC	CASSLTTGAGDEQYF
-	few	TRBJ1-6	TRBV2	TGTGCCAGCAGTGAATCCAGCGGGCAGGCTGGTTCACCCCTCCACTTT	CASSESSGQAGSPLHF
-	few	TRBJ2-6	TRBV29-1	TGCAGCGTCTTGGGGGGTAGCTCTGGGGCCAACGTCCTGACTTTC	CSVLGGSSGANVLTF
-	few	TRBJ1-5	TRBV10-3	TGTGCCATCAGTGTCGAGAGAACTTATCAGCCCCAGCATTTT	CAISVERTYQPQHF
-	-	TRBJ2-3	TRBV28	TGTGCCAGCCTGAGGGGAAGCACAGATACGCAGTATTTT	CASLRGSTDTQYF
-	-	TRBJ1-1	TRBV11-1	TGTGCCAGCAGCCCCGTGGATAGGAACACTGAAGCTTTCTTT	CASSPVDRNTEAFF
-	-	TRBJ2-7	TRBV29-1	TGCAGCGTCGGACAGACAAACTCCTACGAGCAGTACTTC	CSVGQTNSYEQYF
-	-	TRBJ1-1	TRBV29-1	TGCAGGGGAGACAGTGCTTCGTTGGAAGCTTTCTTT	CRGDSASLEAFF
TRBD1	-	TRBJ1-2	TRBV29-1	TGCAGCGTTGTCCCGGGACAGGGGTCATCTAACTATGGCTACACCTTC	CSVVPGQGSSNYGYTF
-	-	TRBJ2-4	TRBV15	TGTGCCACCAGCAAAGGTGGGGGATTAGCCAAAAACATTCAGTACTTC	CATSKGGGLAKNIQYF
-	-	TRBJ2-5	TRBV11-2	TGTGCCAGCAGCTTAGTCTCCGGGATCGGGGATGTGACCCAGTACTTC	CASSLVSGIGDVTQYF